The 14 T cell receptor beta chains given below trace back to one sample, sequenced in a study of cytomegalovirus exposure and HLA in healthy donors. PCR primers comprised 60 Vbeta and 13 Jbeta primers. Assay: immunoSEQ multiplex PCR; the TCRdb copy retains only in-frame clones and omits some. Of 150,000 to 200,000 clones in the sample, around 78% were seen once. Specimen: PBMCs. The receptor source for this set is a woman aged 40-49 years in good health and CMV-seronegative.

The V gene is TRBV11-3, the J gene TRBJ2-7, with 8 bases lining up with TRBD2. There are 14 residues in the CDR3. Trimming at V came to 4 bases and at J to 6 bases, leaving 8 bases not matched to a gene. CDR1 is SGHNT, CDR2 YENEEA, per germline. CDR3 residues: CASSSGGAGAEQYF. Written as DNA, the CDR3 is TGTGCCAGCAGCTCCGGGGGGGCAGGGGCCGAGCAGTACTTC.

This chain uses TRBV11-3 with TRBJ2-3, with 8 bases aligning to TRBD1. CDR3 length: 12 residues. Germline trimming cut 5 bases from V and 14 bases from J; bases unmatched to any gene: 9. In germline, CDR1 is SGHNT, CDR2 YENEEA. CDR3 bases: TGTGCCAGCAGCGATGTCCCAGGGGGCATGTATTTT. It codes for CASSDVPGGMYF.

This clone appeared a few times. This chain joins TRBV12-5 and TRBJ1-1; D remains unclear. CDR1 is LGHNT, CDR2 FRNRAP, per germline. Trimming removed 6 bases at V and 3 bases at J, with 17 bases between. This CDR3 is 15 amino acids long. The CDR3 nucleotides are TGTGCTAGTGGCCCCGTTTCTACCCATGACACTGAAGCTTTCTTT. This translates into CASGPVSTHDTEAFF.

The V call is TRBV6-1, the J call TRBJ2-5; no definite D call. Trimming took 7 bases from V and 1 from J, leaving 10 bases between them. The CDR3 runs 13 residues. Germline V CDR1 and CDR2: MNHNS, SASEGT. The CDR3 DNA is TGTGCCAGCAATAATTTCGTCCAAGAGACCCAGTACTTC. Translation gives CASNNFVQETQYF.

CDR3 DNA sequence: TGTGCCAGCTCACCACCCGGGACTGAGACCTACAATGAGCAGTTCTTC. Its protein is CASSPPGTETYNEQFF. The V call is TRBV18, the J call TRBJ2-1; a weak D match, TRBD2 (6 bases). The CDR3 is 16 residues long. CDR1 and CDR2 (germline): KGHSH, LQKENI. Deletions cut 0 bases from V and 2 bases from J, with 11 bases between.

This chain links TRBV11-3 with TRBJ2-5, with 7 bases lining up with TRBD1. The CDR3 is made up of 14 amino acids. The germline gives CDR1 SGHNT, CDR2 YENEEA. J gave up 4 bases and V 4 bases, and 6 bases lay outside the gene matches. The CDR3 DNA sequence: TGTGCCAGCAGCTCAGGGGGTGGAATAGAGACCCAGTACTTC. The encoded protein is CASSSGGGIETQYF. Variable domain in full (rest from reference TRBV11-3 and TRBJ2-5): EAGVVQSPRYKIIEKKQPVAFWCNPISGHNTLYWYLQNLGQGPELLIRYENEEAVDDSQLPKDRFSAERLKGVDSTLKIQPAELGDSAVYLCASSSGGGIETQYFGPGTRLLVL.

The genes are TRBV2 and TRBJ2-7; 13 bases agree with TRBD2. CDR3 size: 16 residues. After removal of 9 bases from V and 9 bases from J, the junction contained 17 bases not matched to a gene. Per the germline V gene, CDR1 is SNHLY and CDR2 is FYNNEI. The CDR3 protein is CASNLSPGLAGSVQYF. Written as DNA, the CDR3 is TGTGCCAGTAACCTATCACCGGGACTAGCGGGATCTGTGCAGTACTTC. Looking up the rest from reference TRBV2 and TRBJ2-7 gives the full variable domain: EPEVTQTPSHQVTQMGQEVILRCVPISNHLYFYWYRQILGQKVEFLVSFYNNEISEKSEIFDDQFSVERPDGSNFTLKIRSTKLEDSAMYFCASNLSPGLAGSVQYFGPGTRLTVT.

The chain combines TRBV2 with TRBJ2-3, with 8 bases aligning to TRBD2. The germline V gene encodes CDR1 SNHLY and CDR2 FYNNEI. CDR3 length equals 17 residues. V shed 3 bases, J shed 1 base, and the junction held 9 bases outside the gene matches. The CDR3 protein is CASSEYIAGPGTDTQYF. DNA for the CDR3: TGTGCCAGCAGTGAGTACATAGCGGGGCCCGGCACAGATACGCAGTATTTT.

This clone occurred once. The chain carries TRBV14 and TRBJ1-1; a weak D match, TRBD1 (6 bases). The germline V and J ends were trimmed by 0 bases and 4 bases, with 12 bases remaining between them. The V gene's germline CDR1 is SGHDN and CDR2 FVKESK. The CDR3 has 15 residues. CDR3 loop: CASSQDGQGRTEAFF. DNA for the CDR3: TGTGCCAGCAGCCAAGATGGCCAGGGGCGCACTGAAGCTTTCTTT.

This sequence joins TRBV5-6 and TRBJ1-1; 7 positions match TRBD1. In germline, CDR1 is SGHDT, CDR2 YYEEEE. This CDR3 is 14 amino acids long. The V gene end was trimmed by 0 bases and the J gene end by 3 bases; junction bases not matched to a gene: 2. CDR3 amino acids: CASSLDRGYTEAFF. CDR3 nucleotides: TGTGCCAGCAGCTTGGACAGGGGATACACTGAAGCTTTCTTT.

The V and J genes are TRBV7-8 and TRBJ2-3, with D hard to call. V was trimmed by 1 base and J by 7 bases, leaving 12 bases between them. The length of the CDR3 is 14 residues. Germline V gene sequence: CDR1 SGHVS, CDR2 FQNEAQ. CDR3 amino acids: CASSLDGGTNTQYF. The DNA of the CDR3 is TGTGCCAGCAGCTTAGACGGTGGTACGAATACGCAGTATTTT.

The chain is built from TRBV6-5 and TRBJ2-1, with 7 positions matching TRBD2. The CDR3 runs 13 residues. With 6 bases clipped from V and 4 bases from J, the junction kept 3 bases outside the gene matches. Germline-derived CDR1 and CDR2 are MNHEY and SVGAGI. CDR3 sequence: CASRVGGYNEQFF. The CDR3 coding sequence is TGTGCCAGCAGGGTGGGAGGGTACAATGAGCAGTTCTTC.

V gene TRBV19 combines with J gene TRBJ2-7; TRBD2 matches 14 bases. The CDR3 is 15 amino acids. CDR1 LNHDA and CDR2 SQIVND come from the germline V gene (reference sequence). V shed 5 bases and J 5 bases; nucleotides not matched to a gene: 5. The DNA of the CDR3 is TGTGCCAGTAGTGGGACTAGCGGGGGTATCGACGAGCAGTACTTC. Translating gives CASSGTSGGIDEQYF.

This clone was seen a few times. The chain joins TRBV19 to TRBJ1-4; TRBD1 matches 7 bases. The CDR3 has 15 residues. CDR1 is LNHDA, CDR2 SQIVND, per germline (reference sequence). V lost 6 bases, J lost 8 bases, and 12 bases stayed unmatched. CDR3 bases: TGTGCCAGTAGGCCCTGGGAAACAGGGGACGAAAAACTGTTTTTT. It yields the protein CASRPWETGDEKLFF.